The following is a TCR beta chain sequence with its context. The antigen is unknown. With 3 bases removed from V and 0 bases from J, the gap between germline ends came to 14 bases. The CDR3 loop spans 15 amino acids. The germline CDR1 and CDR2 sequences are SQVTM and ANQGSEA. These data are taken from a study of T cells in localized non-small cell lung cancer. Overall study results and limits: Owing to sequencing of a solitary tumor region, heterogeneity cannot be discounted. Uninvolved nearby lung showed the greatest T cell clonality, exceeding that found in tumor.

TCRdb's table, derived via immunoSEQ multiplex PCR, lists solely in-frame clones and lacks some. The sample holds roughly 4,000 clones; approximately 25% are singletons and the top ten take 7.5% to 9%. This TCR derives from a woman aged 35 to 75 with stage I lung adenocarcinoma. The chain couples TRBV29-1 to TRBJ1-1, with D possibly TRBD1 on 5 matching bases. The starting material was lung tumor tissue, obtained before any cancer treatment. Here the CDR3 DNA reads TGCAGCGTTGAGGGGCAGGGCGGGATGAACACTGAAGCTTTCTTT. It codes for CSVEGQGGMNTEAFF.